This T cell receptor (beta chain) emerged from a study of blood T cell repertoires in COVID-19. Study-level background: Sources were T cells, B-cell-depleted T cells, or PBMCs; the material itself was cDNA or gDNA.

This CDR3 comprises 13 residues. Germline CDR1 reads SGHRS; CDR2 reads YFSETQ. V shed 4 bases and J shed 4 bases, with 11 bases lying between them. Here immunoSEQ multiplex PCR was the method, and the copy in TCRdb shows in-frame clones only, minus some. This sample carries some 190,000 clones, roughly 81% of them seen once, and the ten largest clones take more than 4.5%. The sample consisted of peripheral blood. The genes are TRBV5-1 and TRBJ2-5; D is uncertain. This receptor was identified in a woman between 65 and 79 years old with active or convalescent COVID-19. CDR3: CASSTSSGETQYF. CDR3 coding DNA: TGCGCCAGCAGCACCTCGTCGGGAGAGACCCAGTACTTC. The entire variable domain, with the rest obtained from reference TRBV5-1 and TRBJ2-5, is as follows: KAGVTQTPRYLIKTRGQQVTLSCSPISGHRSVSWYQQTPGQGLQFLFEYFSETQRNKGNFPGRFSGRQFSNSRSEMNVSTLELGDSALYLCASSTSSGETQYFGPGTRLLVL.